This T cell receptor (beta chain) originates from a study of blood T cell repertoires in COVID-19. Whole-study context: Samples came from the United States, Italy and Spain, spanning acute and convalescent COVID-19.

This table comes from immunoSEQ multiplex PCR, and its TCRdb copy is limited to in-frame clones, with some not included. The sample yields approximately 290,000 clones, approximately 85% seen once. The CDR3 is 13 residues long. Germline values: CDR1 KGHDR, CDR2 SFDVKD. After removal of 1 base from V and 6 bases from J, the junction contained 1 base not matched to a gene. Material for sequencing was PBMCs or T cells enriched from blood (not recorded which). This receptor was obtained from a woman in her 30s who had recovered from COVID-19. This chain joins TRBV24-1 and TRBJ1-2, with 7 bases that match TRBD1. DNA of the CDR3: TGTGCCACCAGTGATTTCACAGGGGATGGCTACACCTTC. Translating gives CATSDFTGDGYTF.